This TCR beta chain was retrieved from a study of shared clonotypes between healthy human individuals. Findings and limits, study-wide: Apart from blood, nothing was sampled; tissue repertoires likely differ.

Some clones are missing from TCRdb's copy, which holds only in-frame ones; the method was immunoSEQ multiplex PCR. This sample has 740,000 or so clones, with less than 80% found just once. This clone has at least ten counts. The target antigen is unknown. The sample carries other DNA sequences with the same CDR3. This CDR3 contains 14 residues. V was trimmed by 8 bases and J by 0 bases, leaving 14 bases between them. Germline V gene data show CDR1 as SNHLY and CDR2 as FYNNEI. The authors divided CD4+ cells into CD45RA+ naive and CD45RA-negative memory subsets. The clonotype comes from a woman aged 25 to 39 in good health. The specimen was memory CD4+ T cells sorted from blood. Subset given: CD45RA-negative fraction. This chain joins TRBV2 and TRBJ2-7; no clear D. The CDR3: CASSSGRNSYEQYF. As DNA, the CDR3 is TGTGCCAGCTCTTCTGGACGGAACTCCTACGAGCAGTACTTC.